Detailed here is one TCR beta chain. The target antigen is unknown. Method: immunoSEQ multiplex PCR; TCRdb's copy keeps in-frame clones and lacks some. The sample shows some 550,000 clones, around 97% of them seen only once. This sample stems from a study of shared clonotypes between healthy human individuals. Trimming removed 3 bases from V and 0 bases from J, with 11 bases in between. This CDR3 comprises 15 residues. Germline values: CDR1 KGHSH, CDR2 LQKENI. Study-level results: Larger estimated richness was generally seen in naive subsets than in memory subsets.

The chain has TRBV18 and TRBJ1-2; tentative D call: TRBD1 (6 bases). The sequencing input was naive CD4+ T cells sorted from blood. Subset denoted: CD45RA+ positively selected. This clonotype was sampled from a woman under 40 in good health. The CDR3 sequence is CASSPSQGSNYGYTF. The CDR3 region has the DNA TGTGCCAGCTCACCTAGTCAGGGGTCTAACTATGGCTACACCTTC. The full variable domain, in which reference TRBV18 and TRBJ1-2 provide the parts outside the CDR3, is NAGVMQNPRHLVRRRGQEARLRCSPMKGHSHVYWYRQLPEEGLKFMVYLQKENIIDESGMPKERFSAEFPKEGPSILRIQQVVRGDSAAYFCASSPSQGSNYGYTFGSGTRLTVV.